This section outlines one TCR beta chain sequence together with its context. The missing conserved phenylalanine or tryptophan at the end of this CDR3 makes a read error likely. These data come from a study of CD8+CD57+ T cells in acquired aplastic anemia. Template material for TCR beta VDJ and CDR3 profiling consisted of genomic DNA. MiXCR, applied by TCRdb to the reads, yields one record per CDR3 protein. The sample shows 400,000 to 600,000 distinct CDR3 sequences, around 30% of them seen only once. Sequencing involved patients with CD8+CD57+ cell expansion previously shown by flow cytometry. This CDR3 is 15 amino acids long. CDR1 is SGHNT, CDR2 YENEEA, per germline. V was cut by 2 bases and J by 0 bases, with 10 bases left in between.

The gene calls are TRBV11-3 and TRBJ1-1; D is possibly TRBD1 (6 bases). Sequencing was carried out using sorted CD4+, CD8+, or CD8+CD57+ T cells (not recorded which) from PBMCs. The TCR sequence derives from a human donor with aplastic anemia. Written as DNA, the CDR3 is TGTGCCAGCAGCTTATTCGACAGGCTGAACACTGAAGCTTTCCTT. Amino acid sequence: CASSLFDRLNTEAFL.